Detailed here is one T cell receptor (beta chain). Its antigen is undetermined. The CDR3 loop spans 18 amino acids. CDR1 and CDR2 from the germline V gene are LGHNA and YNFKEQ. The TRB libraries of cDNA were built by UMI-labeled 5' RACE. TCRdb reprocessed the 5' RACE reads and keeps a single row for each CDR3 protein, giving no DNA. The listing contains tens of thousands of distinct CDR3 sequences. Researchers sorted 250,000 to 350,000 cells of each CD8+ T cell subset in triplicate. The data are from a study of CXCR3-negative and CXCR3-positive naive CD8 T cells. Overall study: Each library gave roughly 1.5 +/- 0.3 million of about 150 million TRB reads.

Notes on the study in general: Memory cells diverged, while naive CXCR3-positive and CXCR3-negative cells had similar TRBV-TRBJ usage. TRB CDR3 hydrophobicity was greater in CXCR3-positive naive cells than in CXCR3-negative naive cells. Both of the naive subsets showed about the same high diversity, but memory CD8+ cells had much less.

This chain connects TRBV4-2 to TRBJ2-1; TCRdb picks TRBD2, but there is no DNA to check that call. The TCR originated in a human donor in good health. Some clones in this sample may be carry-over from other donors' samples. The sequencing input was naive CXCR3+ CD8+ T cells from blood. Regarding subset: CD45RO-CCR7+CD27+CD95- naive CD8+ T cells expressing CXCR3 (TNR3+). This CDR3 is CASSHLGAGGTSYNEQFF.